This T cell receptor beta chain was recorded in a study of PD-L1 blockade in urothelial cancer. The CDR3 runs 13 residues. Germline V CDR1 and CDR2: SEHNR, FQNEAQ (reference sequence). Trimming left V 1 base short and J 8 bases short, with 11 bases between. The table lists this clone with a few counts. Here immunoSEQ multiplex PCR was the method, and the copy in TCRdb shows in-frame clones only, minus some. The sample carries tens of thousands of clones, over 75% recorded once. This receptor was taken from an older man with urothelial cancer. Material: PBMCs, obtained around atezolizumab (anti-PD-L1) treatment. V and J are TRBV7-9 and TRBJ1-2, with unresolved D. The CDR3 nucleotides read TGTGCCAGCAGCTTAGTGCCTAGGAGCGGCTACACCTTC. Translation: CASSLVPRSGYTF. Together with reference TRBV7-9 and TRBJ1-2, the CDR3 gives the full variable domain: DTGVSQNPRHKITKRGQNVTFRCDPISEHNRLYWYRQTLGQGPEFLTYFQNEAQLEKSRLLSDRFSAERPKGSFSTLEIQRTEQGDSAMYLCASSLVPRSGYTFGSGTRLTVV.